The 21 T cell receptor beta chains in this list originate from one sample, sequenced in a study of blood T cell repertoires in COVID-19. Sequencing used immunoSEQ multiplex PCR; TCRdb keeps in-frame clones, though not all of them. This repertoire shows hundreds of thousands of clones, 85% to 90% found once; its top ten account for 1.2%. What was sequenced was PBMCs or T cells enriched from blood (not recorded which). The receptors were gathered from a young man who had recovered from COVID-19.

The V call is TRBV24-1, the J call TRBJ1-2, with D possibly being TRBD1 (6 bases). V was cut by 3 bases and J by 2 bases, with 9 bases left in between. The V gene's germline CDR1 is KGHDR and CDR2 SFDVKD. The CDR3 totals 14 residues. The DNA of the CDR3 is TGTGCCACCAGTGATAGGACAGCAAACTATGGCTACACCTTC. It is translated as CATSDRTANYGYTF.

In DNA, the CDR3 is TGTGCCAGCAGCTTAGTGTTCTGGGAGCCGTCAGAGACCCAGTACTTC. Its protein product is CASSLVFWEPSETQYF. V gene TRBV11-2 combines with J gene TRBJ2-5, with D perhaps TRBD2 (5 bases). The germline CDR1 and CDR2 sequences are SGHAT and FQNNGV. The CDR3 has 16 residues. V lost 1 base and J lost 4, with 16 bases in between.

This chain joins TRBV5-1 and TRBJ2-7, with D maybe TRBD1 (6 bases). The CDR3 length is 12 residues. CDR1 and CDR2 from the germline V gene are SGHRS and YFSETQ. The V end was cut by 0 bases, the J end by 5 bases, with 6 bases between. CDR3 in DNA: TGCGCCAGCAGCTTGGCAGGGGACGAGCAGTACTTC. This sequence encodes CASSLAGDEQYF.

The CDR3 protein is CASSRGQGINTEAFF. CDR3 DNA: TGTGCCAGCAGCCGGGGACAGGGGATAAACACTGAAGCTTTCTTT. The V gene is TRBV14, the J gene TRBJ1-1; 10 bases fit TRBD1. Trimming at V came to 4 bases and at J to 2 bases, leaving 4 bases not matched to a gene. The CDR3 has 15 amino acids. Per the germline V gene, CDR1 is SGHDN and CDR2 is FVKESK.

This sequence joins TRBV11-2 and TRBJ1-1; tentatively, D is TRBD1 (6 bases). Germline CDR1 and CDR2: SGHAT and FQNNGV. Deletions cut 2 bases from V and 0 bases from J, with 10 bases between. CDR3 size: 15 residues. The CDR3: CASSLLRQVNTEAFF. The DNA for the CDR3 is TGTGCCAGCAGCTTACTGCGACAGGTGAACACTGAAGCTTTCTTT. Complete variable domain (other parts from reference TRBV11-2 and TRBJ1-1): EAGVAQSPRYKIIEKRQSVAFWCNPISGHATLYWYQQILGQGPKLLIQFQNNGVVDDSQLPKDRFSAERLKGVDSTLKIQPAKLEDSAVYLCASSLLRQVNTEAFFGQGTRLTVV.

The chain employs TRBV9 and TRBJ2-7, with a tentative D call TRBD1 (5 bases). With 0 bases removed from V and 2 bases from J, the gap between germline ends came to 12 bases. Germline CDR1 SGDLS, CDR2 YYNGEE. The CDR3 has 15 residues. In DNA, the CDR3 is TGTGCCAGCAGCGTAGCTCCGACAGCTACCTACGAGCAGTACTTC. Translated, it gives CASSVAPTATYEQYF.

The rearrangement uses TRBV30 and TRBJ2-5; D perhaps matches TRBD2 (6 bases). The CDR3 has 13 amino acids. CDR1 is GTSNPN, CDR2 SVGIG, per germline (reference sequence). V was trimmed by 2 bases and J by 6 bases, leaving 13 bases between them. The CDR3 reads CAWSSRRGQTQYF. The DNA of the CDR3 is TGTGCCTGGAGTAGTAGGAGGGGTCAGACCCAGTACTTC.

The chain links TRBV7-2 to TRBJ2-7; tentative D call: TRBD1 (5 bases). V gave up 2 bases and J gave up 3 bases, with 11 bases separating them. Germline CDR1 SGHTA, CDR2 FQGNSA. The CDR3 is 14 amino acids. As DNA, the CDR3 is TGTGCCAGCAGCTTACAGGGCCCTAGCTACGAGCAGTACTTC. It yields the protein CASSLQGPSYEQYF.

CDR3 protein: CASSVEGGSTDTQYF. In nucleotides, the CDR3 is TGTGCCAGCAGCGTAGAGGGGGGGAGCACAGATACGCAGTATTTT. The rearrangement links TRBV9 to TRBJ2-3, with a weak D call TRBD2 (7 bases). Germline CDR1 SGDLS, CDR2 YYNGEE. V lost 0 bases to trimming and J lost 0 bases, with 8 bases between them. CDR3 length equals 15 residues.

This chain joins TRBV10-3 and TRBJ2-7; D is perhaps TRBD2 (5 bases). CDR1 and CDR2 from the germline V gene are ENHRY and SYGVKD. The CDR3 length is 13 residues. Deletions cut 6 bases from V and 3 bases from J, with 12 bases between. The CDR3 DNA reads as TGTGCCATCAGGATGGGAGAACGCTACGAGCAGTACTTC. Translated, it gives CAIRMGERYEQYF.

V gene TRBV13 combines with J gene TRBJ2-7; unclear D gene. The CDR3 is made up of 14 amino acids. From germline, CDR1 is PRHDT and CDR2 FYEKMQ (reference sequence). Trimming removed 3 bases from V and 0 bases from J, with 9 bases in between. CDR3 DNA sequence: TGTGCCAGCAGCTTCAATACAGACTCCTACGAGCAGTACTTC. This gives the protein CASSFNTDSYEQYF.

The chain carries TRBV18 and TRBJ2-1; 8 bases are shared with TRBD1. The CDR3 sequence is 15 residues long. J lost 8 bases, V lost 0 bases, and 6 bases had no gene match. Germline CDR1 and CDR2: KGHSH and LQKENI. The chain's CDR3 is CASSPPLGQDDEQFF. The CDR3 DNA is TGTGCCAGCTCACCACCGTTGGGACAGGACGATGAGCAGTTCTTC.

Here the CDR3 reads CAWNSMDRGTYEQYF. Here the CDR3 DNA reads TGTGCCTGGAATTCTATGGACAGGGGCACCTACGAGCAGTACTTC. The chain joins TRBV30 to TRBJ2-7, with 9 bases fitting TRBD1. CDR3 length: 15 amino acids. V shed 4 bases and J 2 bases; nucleotides not matched to a gene: 9. The V gene's germline CDR1 is GTSNPN and CDR2 SVGIG (reference sequence).

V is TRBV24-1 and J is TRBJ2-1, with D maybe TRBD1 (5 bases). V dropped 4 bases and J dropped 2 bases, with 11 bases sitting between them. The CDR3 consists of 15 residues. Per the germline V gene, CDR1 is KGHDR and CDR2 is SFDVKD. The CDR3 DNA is TGTGCCACCAGTGACGCCGACAGTCCCTACAATGAGCAGTTCTTC. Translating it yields CATSDADSPYNEQFF.

CDR3 loop: CASSLVLAGGLYEQYF. The CDR3, as DNA: TGTGCCAGCAGCTTAGTCTTAGCGGGGGGGCTCTACGAGCAGTACTTC. V gene TRBV7-9 combines with J gene TRBJ2-7; 11 bases are a match to TRBD2. Germline V gives CDR1 SEHNR, CDR2 FQNEAQ (reference sequence). This CDR3 has 16 residues. The trim removed 1 base at V and 3 bases at J, leaving 5 bases unmatched.

CDR3 nucleotide sequence: TGTGCCACCCGACTAGCGGTGCGGAACACCGGGGAGCTGTTTTTT. As protein: CATRLAVRNTGELFF. V and J are TRBV10-3 and TRBJ2-2, with 9 bases matching TRBD2. CDR1 and CDR2 from the germline V gene are ENHRY and SYGVKD. V trimming: 10 bases; J trimming: 1 base; junction bases outside the gene matches: 7. This CDR3 contains 15 residues.

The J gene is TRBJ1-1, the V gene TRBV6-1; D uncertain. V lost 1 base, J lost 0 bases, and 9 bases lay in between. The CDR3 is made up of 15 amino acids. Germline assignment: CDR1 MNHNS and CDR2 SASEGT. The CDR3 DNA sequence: TGTGCCAGCAGTGAAGGTTTCGGTTTGAACACTGAAGCTTTCTTT. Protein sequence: CASSEGFGLNTEAFF.

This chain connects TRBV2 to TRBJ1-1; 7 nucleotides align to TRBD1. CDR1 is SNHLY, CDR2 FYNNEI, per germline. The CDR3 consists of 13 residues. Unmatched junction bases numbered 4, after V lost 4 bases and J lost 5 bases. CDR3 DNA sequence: TGTGCCAGCAGTGGACAGGGAAGTACTGAAGCTTTCTTT. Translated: CASSGQGSTEAFF. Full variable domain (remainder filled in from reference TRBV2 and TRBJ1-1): EPEVTQTPSHQVTQMGQEVILRCVPISNHLYFYWYRQILGQKVEFLVSFYNNEISEKSEIFDDQFSVERPDGSNFTLKIRSTKLEDSAMYFCASSGQGSTEAFFGQGTRLTVV.

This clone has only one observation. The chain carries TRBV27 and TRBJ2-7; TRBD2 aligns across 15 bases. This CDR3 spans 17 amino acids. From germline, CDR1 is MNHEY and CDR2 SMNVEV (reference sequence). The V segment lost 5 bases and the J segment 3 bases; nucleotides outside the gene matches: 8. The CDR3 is CASSLRQGLAGGYEQYF. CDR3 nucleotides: TGTGCCAGCAGTCTCCGACAGGGACTAGCGGGAGGCTACGAGCAGTACTTC.

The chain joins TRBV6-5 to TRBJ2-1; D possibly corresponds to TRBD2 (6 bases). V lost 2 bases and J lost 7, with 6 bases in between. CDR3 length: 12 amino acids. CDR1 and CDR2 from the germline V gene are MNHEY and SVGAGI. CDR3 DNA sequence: TGTGCCAGCAGTTACGGGGGGAATGAGCAGTTCTTC. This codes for CASSYGGNEQFF.

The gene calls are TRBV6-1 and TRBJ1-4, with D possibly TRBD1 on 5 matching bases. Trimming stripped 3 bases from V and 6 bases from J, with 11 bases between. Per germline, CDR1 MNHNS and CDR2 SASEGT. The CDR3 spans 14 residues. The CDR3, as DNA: TGTGCCAGCAGTGAGGCGGGGGGGTATGAAAAACTGTTTTTT. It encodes CASSEAGGYEKLFF.